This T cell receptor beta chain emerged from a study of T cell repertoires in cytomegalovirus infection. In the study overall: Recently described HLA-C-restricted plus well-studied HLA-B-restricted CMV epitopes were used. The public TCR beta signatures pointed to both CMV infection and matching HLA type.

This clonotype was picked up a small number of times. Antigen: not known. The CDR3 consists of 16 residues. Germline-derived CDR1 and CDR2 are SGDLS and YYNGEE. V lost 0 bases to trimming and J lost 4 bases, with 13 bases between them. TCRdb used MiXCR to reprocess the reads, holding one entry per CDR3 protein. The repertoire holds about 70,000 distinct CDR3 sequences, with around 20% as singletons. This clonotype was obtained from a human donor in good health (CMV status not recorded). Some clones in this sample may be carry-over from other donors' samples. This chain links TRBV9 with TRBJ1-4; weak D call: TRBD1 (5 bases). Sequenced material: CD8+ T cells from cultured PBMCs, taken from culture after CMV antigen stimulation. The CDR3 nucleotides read TGTGCCAGCAGCGTAGGTCCCAGGGCGTTTAATGAAAAACTGTTTTTT. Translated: CASSVGPRAFNEKLFF.